This T cell receptor beta chain is from a study of T cells after yellow fever vaccination. Study-level points and caveats: Among primary-vaccination clones, most reappeared after the booster, at just under 98% for CD4 and about 90% for CD8. A secondary response was less intense yet reached its peak sooner, at day 5 versus 15. From the bulk population, abundant clonotypes could contaminate and appear within FACS-sorted repertoires.

TCRdb reprocessed the 5' RACE reads via MiXCR and lists one record per CDR3 protein. The sample lists almost 600,000 distinct CDR3 sequences, about 14% seen once, with over 12% in the top ten. V shed 1 base and J shed 0 bases, with 9 bases lying between them. CDR3 length equals 16 residues. Per the germline V gene, CDR1 is KGHDR and CDR2 is SFDVKD. This clonotype came up many times. Its matching antigen is unknown. The sample consisted of PBMCs, taken on the day of the yellow fever booster vaccination. This receptor was identified in a man aged 25 to 45 who received the YFV17D yellow fever vaccine. The rearrangement links TRBV24-1 to TRBJ2-1; no clear D gene. The CDR3 coding sequence is TGTGCCACCAGTGATTTTCGCAGTTACTCCTACAATGAGCAGTTCTTC. Its translation is CATSDFRSYSYNEQFF.